This T cell receptor (beta chain) was identified during a study of OX40 agonist ivuxolimab in advanced cancers. Background on the study: Patients received ivuxolimab, an agonistic anti-OX40 (CD134) antibody. Study-level results: Clonal expansion in partial responders at 0.1-3.0 mg/kg ranked among the lowest. Normalized T-cell clonal expansion was also low in some nonresponders. Dosing at 0.1 to 3.0 mg/kg was accompanied by clonal expansion of CD4+ and CD8+ blood T cells by week 6.

The method was immunoSEQ multiplex PCR; TCRdb's version includes in-frame clones alone and lacks a portion of them. The repertoire consists of over 55,000 clones, with 80% to 90% occurring once and the leading ten covering 11%. Germline V CDR1 and CDR2: SNHLY, FYNNEI. This CDR3 has 13 residues. V lost 5 bases and J lost 7, with 14 bases in between. As regards this clone: What it binds is unknown.

The sample consisted of CD4+ or CD8+ T cells sorted from blood, taken in a trial of the OX40 agonist ivuxolimab. The clonotype comes from an adult with an advanced solid tumor such as melanoma, head and neck, liver or kidney cancer. This chain uses TRBV2 with TRBJ1-1; D is undetermined. The CDR3 loop reads CASSTGPVGEAFF. The CDR3 DNA follows: TGTGCCAGCAGTACCGGACCCGTGGGTGAAGCTTTCTTT.